This TCR beta chain was profiled in a study of radiotherapy plus CTLA-4 blockade in lung cancer. Study-level information: Objective responses were observed in approximately 17% of patients, and disease control was achieved by over 30%.

Those with chemo-refractory metastatic non-small-cell lung cancer were treated with focal radiation combined with CTLA-4 blockade using ipilimumab. The repertoire was sequenced with immunoSEQ multiplex PCR; TCRdb's copy has only in-frame clones and lacks some. The sample has fewer than 150,000 clones, just under 80% seen once; the top ten hold approximately 5.5%. This CDR3 has 15 amino acids. Per germline, CDR1 MDHEN and CDR2 SYDVKM. Trimming removed 2 bases at V and 4 bases at J, with 13 bases between. The receptor was derived from a human donor with non-small cell lung cancer who had a partial response to radiotherapy plus ipilimumab. The chain recombines TRBV28 with TRBJ2-3; D possibly corresponds to TRBD1 (5 bases). The source material was peripheral blood, sampled from a patient treated with radiotherapy plus ipilimumab. CDR3 protein: CASSLGPGQADTQYF. The CDR3 DNA reads as TGTGCCAGCAGTTTAGGGCCAGGGCAAGCAGATACGCAGTATTTT.